Below, one T cell receptor beta chain is given with its context. This clonotype showed up just a few times. What this receptor recognizes is not known. Base qualities are not provided; no much larger clone lies one nucleotide away. Synthesis of TCR cDNA relied on 5'RACE template switching, a step that introduced a universal primer site along with unique molecular identifiers. Priming for cDNA synthesis came from both the TCR alpha and TCR beta constant segments. Library amplification used two PCR steps, and the second PCR step added sample barcodes and sequencing adapters. Libraries were sequenced on Illumina HiSeq 2500 (2x100 bp) or NovaSeq (2x150 bp). As for the authors' bioinformatics: Reads were demultiplexed and collapsed into UMI consensus sequences with MIGEC, and V(D)J alignment was performed with MiXCR. Clonotypes responding to the vaccine were identified with edgeR on replicate PBMC samples, with the criteria of FDR below 0.01 and a log2 fold change above 5 up to day 15. Each bulk clonotype received a CD4 or CD8 identity based on whether the sequenced CD4 or CD8 repertoire contained that clonotype at higher abundance. TCRdb trimmed public reads at Q25 via fastp, called clones via MiXCR and kept in-frame beta chains. Entries that share a CDR3 protein sequence are merged under the most common genes and DNA. In this record, the V and J calls reflect TCRdb's handling and not the investigators' own analysis. The sample profile shows roughly 240,000 distinct CDR3 sequences; about 7% of them were found once. The biggest ten clones account for around 1.1% of the sample.

The germline V gene encodes CDR1 SGHDN and CDR2 FVKESK. V was cut back by 2 bases and J by 2 bases, leaving a gap of 21 bases between them. CDR3 length: 18 amino acids, cysteine to phenylalanine. CDR3 DNA only is kept here, 54 bases in frame from base 1. This sample was taken from a study of T cells after yellow fever vaccination (dated by TCRdb to the late 2010s). As for the study more broadly: Libraries from fractions with low cell numbers were prepared with the SMART-Seq v4 Ultra Low Input RNA kit. Blood was collected at multiple timepoints before and after primary and secondary immunization, and bulk PBMC replicates and cell subsets were isolated. To follow T-cell clones before and after both primary and booster YFV17D yellow fever vaccination, bulk TCR alpha and beta repertoires underwent longitudinal sequencing. Two healthy male donors made up the cohort, one aged 18 to 29 years and the other aged 30 to 40 years. Results and caveats for the whole study, not just this receptor: After the booster, most clones that had expanded after primary vaccination were detected again (around 95% of CD4 and 70% to 90% of CD8), suggesting broad maintenance of memory. A small fraction of clonotypes showed up in both the CD4 and CD8 compartments, probably as a result of convergent recombination. The study included only a couple of donors, which limits how far the findings can be generalized. FACS-sorted repertoires could contain abundant contaminating clonotypes from the bulk population, so computational filtering was required. Compared with the primary T-cell response, the secondary T-cell response was faster but weaker, reaching its peak on day 5 rather than on day 15.

The sample's treatment or condition label, in plain terms: live attenuated yellow fever vaccine strain. A standard Ficoll-Paque protocol was used to isolate PBMCs from peripheral blood. Dynabeads CD4 and CD8 positive selection kits were used to isolate the CD4 and CD8 T-cell fractions. TriZol was used to extract RNA from bulk PBMCs, from CD4 and CD8 fractions, and from dextramer-positive and dextramer-negative fractions. The TCR sequence derives from a man younger than 40 who received the YFV17D yellow fever vaccine. The chain was built from TRBV14 and TRBJ2-5; perhaps TRBD1 is the D gene, with 5 bases matching. This specimen consisted of CD4+ T cells sorted from PBMCs, obtained on the day of the yellow fever booster vaccination. The CDR3 sequence is CASSQRTDSTSVQETQYF. The DNA reads TGTGCCAGCAGCCAAAGGACCGACAGCACATCGGTGCAAGAGACCCAGTACTTC.